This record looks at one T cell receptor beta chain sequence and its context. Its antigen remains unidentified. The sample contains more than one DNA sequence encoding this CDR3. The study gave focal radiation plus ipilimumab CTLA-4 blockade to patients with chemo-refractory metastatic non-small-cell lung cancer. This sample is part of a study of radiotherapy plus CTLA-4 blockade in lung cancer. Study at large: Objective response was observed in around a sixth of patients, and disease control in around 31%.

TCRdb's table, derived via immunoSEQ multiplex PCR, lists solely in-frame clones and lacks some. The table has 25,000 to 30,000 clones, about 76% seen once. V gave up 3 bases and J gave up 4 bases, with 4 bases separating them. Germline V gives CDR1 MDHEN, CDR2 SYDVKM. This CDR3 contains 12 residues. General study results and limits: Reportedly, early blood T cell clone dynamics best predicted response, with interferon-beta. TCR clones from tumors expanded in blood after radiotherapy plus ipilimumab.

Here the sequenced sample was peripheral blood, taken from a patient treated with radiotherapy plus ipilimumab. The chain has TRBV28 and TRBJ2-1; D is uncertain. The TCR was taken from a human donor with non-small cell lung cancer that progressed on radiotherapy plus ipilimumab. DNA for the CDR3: TGTGCCAGCAGTTTTGGGTACAATGAGCAGTTCTTC. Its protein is CASSFGYNEQFF.